Listed here are 17 T cell receptor beta chains from one sample, sequenced in a study of T cell repertoires in cytomegalovirus infection. MiXCR was run by TCRdb on the reads, yielding one entry per CDR3 protein. The repertoire holds some 700,000 distinct CDR3 sequences, with roughly 35% as singletons. Sequenced: PBMCs. The receptors here all came from a human donor in good health (CMV status not recorded). Some clones in this sample may be carry-over from other donors' samples.

V usage is TRBV6-2 or TRBV6-3 and J usage is TRBJ2-2; D not certain. The germline V and J ends were trimmed by 2 bases and 9 bases, with 10 bases remaining between them. Germline loops: CDR1 MNHEY, CDR2 SVGEGT. The length of the CDR3 is 13 residues. Written as DNA, the CDR3 is TGTGCCAGCAGTTACGGGCGAAGCAGGGAGCTGTTTTTT. Its protein is CASSYGRSRELFF.

V and J are TRBV20-1 and TRBJ1-4; D may be TRBD1 (5 bases). V was pared by 6 bases and J by 6 bases, with 11 bases between. Germline V gene lookup returns CDR1 DFQATT and CDR2 SNEGSKA (reference sequence). This CDR3 is built from 12 residues. CDR3 amino acids: CSAAGRDEKLFF. The CDR3 DNA is TGCAGTGCGGCGGGACGGGATGAAAAACTGTTTTTT.

This chain connects TRBV28 to TRBJ2-7, with a tentative D call TRBD2 (6 bases). CDR3 size: 14 residues. Germline V gives CDR1 MDHEN, CDR2 SYDVKM. V shed 6 bases and J shed 4 bases, with 16 bases lying between them. CDR3 amino acids: CASSPAHGSYEQYF. The CDR3 coding sequence is TGTGCCAGCAGCCCCGCTCACGGGAGTTACGAGCAGTACTTC.

This clonotype was counted between two and nine times. The chain joins TRBV19 to TRBJ1-5, with a weak D call TRBD1 (6 bases). Looked up from germline, CDR1 is LNHDA and CDR2 is SQIVND (reference sequence). The CDR3 runs to 15 residues. With 3 bases removed from V and 1 base from J, the gap between germline ends came to 10 bases. Here the CDR3 DNA reads TGTGCCAGTAGTATGGGGGCCCTAAGCAATCAGCCCCAGCATTTT. This sequence encodes CASSMGALSNQPQHF.

The V gene is TRBV28, the J gene TRBJ2-7; 14 nucleotides line up with TRBD2. This CDR3 is built from 14 residues. V gave up 6 bases and J gave up 4 bases; unmatched junction bases: 2. Germline V lookup: CDR1 MDHEN, CDR2 SYDVKM. The CDR3 reads CASRTSGGGYEQYF. DNA of the CDR3: TGTGCCAGCAGGACTAGCGGGGGGGGTTACGAGCAGTACTTC.

This clonotype was seen many times. This chain connects TRBV7-2 to TRBJ2-7, with 11 bases that match TRBD1. This CDR3 region has 16 residues. From germline, CDR1 is SGHTA and CDR2 FQGNSA. The junction had 7 bases not matched to a gene; V was cut back by 2 bases and J by 4 bases. The CDR3 sequence is CASSLQSGTGGYEQYF. CDR3 DNA: TGTGCCAGCAGCTTACAGTCCGGGACAGGGGGATACGAGCAGTACTTC.

The gene calls are TRBV28 and TRBJ1-6; the D gene is possibly TRBD1 (6 bases). The ends were cut back, 2 bases at V and 9 bases at J, with 17 bases in the middle. The CDR3 runs 16 residues. The germline V gene has CDR1 MDHEN and CDR2 SYDVKM. The CDR3 here is CASSLAGEYRSSPLHF. CDR3 in DNA: TGTGCCAGCAGTTTAGCAGGGGAGTATCGAAGTTCACCCCTCCACTTT. Complete variable domain (other parts from reference TRBV28 and TRBJ1-6): DVKVTQSSRYLVKRTGEKVFLECVQDMDHENMFWYRQDPGLGLRLIYFSYDVKMKEKGDIPEGYSVSREKKERFSLILESASTNQTSMYLCASSLAGEYRSSPLHFGNGTRLTVT.

The table lists this clonotype with a few counts. The chain joins TRBV11-2 to TRBJ2-7, with TRBD1 identical over 7 bases. V lost 5 bases and J lost 3; bases outside the gene matches: 4. This CDR3 region has 13 residues. The V gene's germline CDR1 is SGHAT and CDR2 FQNNGV. The CDR3 reads CASSNRQGYEQYF. The CDR3 DNA reads as TGTGCCAGCAGCAATAGACAGGGCTACGAGCAGTACTTC.

The chain joins TRBV14 to TRBJ2-1; D may correspond to TRBD1 or TRBD2 (5 bases each). Trimming cost V 1 base and J 4 bases, with 17 bases left between them. The germline V gene encodes CDR1 SGHDN and CDR2 FVKESK. CDR3 length: 17 amino acids. CDR3 in DNA: TGTGCCAGCAGCCAAGCCGGTAGGGGTCGAGGGTACAATGAGCAGTTCTTC. This sequence encodes CASSQAGRGRGYNEQFF.

The CDR3 bases are TGTGCCAGCAGCTATAGCGGGAGCCCCTACAATGAGCAGTTCTTC. It codes for CASSYSGSPYNEQFF. The genes are TRBV6-8 and TRBJ2-1; the match to TRBD2 covers 9 bases. This CDR3 comprises 15 residues. The germline V gene has CDR1 MNHGY and CDR2 SAAAGT. The V and J ends lost 6 bases and 2 bases, in that order; junction bases with no gene match: 5.

The chain links TRBV2 to TRBJ2-7, with 8 bases fitting TRBD1. Germline V lookup: CDR1 SNHLY, CDR2 FYNNEI. The J segment lost 2 bases and the V segment lost 7 bases, leaving 10 bases of the junction unmatched. This CDR3 has 15 residues. This CDR3 is CASTRGTGAPYEQYF. CDR3 DNA: TGTGCCAGCACCCGAGGGACAGGAGCCCCCTACGAGCAGTACTTC.

The chain employs TRBV28 and TRBJ2-1; D might be TRBD2 (7 bases). This CDR3 has 17 residues. CDR1 is MDHEN, CDR2 SYDVKM, per germline. The V end lost 7 bases, the J end lost 0 bases, and 19 bases lay between the germline ends. The chain's CDR3 is CASKGGGSLSSYNEQFF. CDR3 nucleotide sequence: TGTGCCAGCAAGGGGGGGGGCTCACTGAGCTCCTACAATGAGCAGTTCTTC.

This clonotype showed up just a few times. The junction shows a germline mismatch at one end, possibly a read error. V and J are TRBV5-3 and TRBJ1-4; D is unclear. TRBV5-3 is given ORF status, its function remaining uncertain. The CDR3 consists of 15 residues. The CDR3 region is CASSLDTSTNEKLFF. CDR3 in DNA: TGTGCCAGCAGCTTGGATACATCTACGAATGAAAAACTGTTTTTT.

Remarks on this clonotype: One end of the junction does not line up with germline, which may come from a read error. The chain carries TRBV28 and TRBJ2-5; D perhaps matches TRBD1 (5 bases). Germline CDR1 reads MDHEN; CDR2 reads SYDVKM. The CDR3 has 14 residues. The CDR3, as DNA: TGTGCCCGCAGTGCACCAGGGTTTGGGGAGACCCAGTACTTC. Residues: CARSAPGFGETQYF.

CDR3 sequence: CSINPMTGAPDQYF. DNA for the CDR3: TGCAGCATTAACCCTATGACAGGGGCGCCAGACCAGTACTTC. The rearrangement joins TRBV20-1 to TRBJ2-5; 8 bases match TRBD1. Germline V gene data show CDR1 as DFQATT and CDR2 as SNEGSKA (reference sequence). This CDR3 region has 14 residues.

J is TRBJ1-5 and V is TRBV29-1, with D possibly TRBD1 on 5 matching bases. Germline lookup yields CDR1 SQVTM and CDR2 ANQGSEA. Trimming left V 8 bases short and J 14 bases short, with 25 bases between. The CDR3 sequence is 13 residues long. Here the CDR3 DNA reads TGCAGCCGACTTGGGGCGGAACTTGCCCGGGAGCATTTT. Residues: CSRLGAELAREHF.

Ten or more counts support this clonotype. This chain uses TRBV7-2 with TRBJ1-3; D is perhaps TRBD1 (6 bases). Trimming left V 5 bases short and J 2 bases short, with 16 bases between. In germline, CDR1 is SGHTA, CDR2 FQGNSA. The CDR3 consists of 16 residues. Written as DNA, the CDR3 is TGTGCCAGCAGCCGACGGCGACAGGTGGCTGGAAACACCATATATTTT. Encoded protein: CASSRRRQVAGNTIYF.